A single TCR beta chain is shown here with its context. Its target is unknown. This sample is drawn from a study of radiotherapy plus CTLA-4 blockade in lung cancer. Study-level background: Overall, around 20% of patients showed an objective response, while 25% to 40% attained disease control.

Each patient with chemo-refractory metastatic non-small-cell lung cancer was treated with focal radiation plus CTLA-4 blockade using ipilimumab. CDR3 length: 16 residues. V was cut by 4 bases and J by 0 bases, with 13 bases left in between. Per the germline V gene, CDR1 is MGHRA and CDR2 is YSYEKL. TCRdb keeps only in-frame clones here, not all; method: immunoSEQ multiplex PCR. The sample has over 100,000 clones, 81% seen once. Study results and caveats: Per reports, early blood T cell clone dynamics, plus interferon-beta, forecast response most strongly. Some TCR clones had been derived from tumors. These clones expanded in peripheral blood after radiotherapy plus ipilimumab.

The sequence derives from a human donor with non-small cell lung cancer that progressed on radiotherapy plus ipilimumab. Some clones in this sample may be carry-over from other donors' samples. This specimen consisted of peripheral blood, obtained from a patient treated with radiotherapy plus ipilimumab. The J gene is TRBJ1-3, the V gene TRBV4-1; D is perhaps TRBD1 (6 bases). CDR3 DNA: TGCGCCAGCAGCCCCGGACGGGGGCGCTCTGGAAACACCATATATTTT. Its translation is CASSPGRGRSGNTIYF.